These 24 T cell receptor beta chains came from one sample sequenced in a study of naive and memory T cell subsets. Which antigens these TCRs recognize remains unknown. Study-wide results and caveats: Especially in CD8 cells, naive repertoires contained a few larger clonotypes, possibly CD45RA-re-expressing memory cells.

An equimolar mix of two oligonucleotides served as the beta constant-region primer for TRBC1 and TRBC2. Ligated cDNA was amplified by four rounds of PCR with nested alpha and beta constant-region primers and SP2. TCRdb reprocessed the UMI-ligation and nested PCR reads via MiXCR and lists one record per CDR3 protein. The sample yields 150,000 or so distinct CDR3 sequences, under 25% seen once. Sequenced sample: naive CD4+ T cells from blood. These receptors all stem from a human donor in good health.

Ten or more counts support this clonotype. The chain recombines TRBV29-1 with TRBJ2-7; 12 bases match TRBD2. The CDR3 has 12 residues. The germline CDR1 and CDR2 sequences are SQVTM and ANQGSEA. Trimming at V came to 8 bases and at J to 5 bases, leaving 4 bases not matched to a gene. The CDR3, as DNA: TGCAGCTCAAGGACTAGCGGGAACGAGCAGTACTTC. The encoded protein is CSSRTSGNEQYF.

This chain's CDR3 is CASRVPLATGEQFF. The CDR3 bases are TGTGCCAGTAGAGTACCCCTAGCGACGGGTGAGCAGTTCTTC. The chain joins TRBV19 to TRBJ2-1; maybe TRBD2 (6 bases). Per germline, CDR1 LNHDA and CDR2 SQIVND (reference sequence). Trimming shortened V by 6 bases and J by 9 bases, and 18 bases separated the two germline ends. This CDR3 is built from 14 residues.

Many counts were recorded for this clonotype. The CDR3 nucleotides read TGTGCCAGCAGTTACCAAGGACAGGGGAGTGAAAAACTGTTTTTT. It specifies CASSYQGQGSEKLFF. The rearrangement uses TRBV6-5 and TRBJ1-4; TRBD1 matches 9 bases. CDR3 length: 15 amino acids. The germline V gene has CDR1 MNHEY and CDR2 SVGAGI. The junction had 5 bases not matched to a gene; V was cut back by 2 bases and J by 7 bases.

This clonotype was observed at least ten times. The V and J genes are TRBV7-9 and TRBJ2-7, with D hard to call. Trimming cost V 1 base and J 0 bases, with 10 bases left between them. The CDR3 has 15 amino acids. The germline CDR1 and CDR2 sequences are SEHNR and FQNEAQ (reference sequence). The CDR3 reads CASSLEAASSYEQYF. The CDR3 bases are TGTGCCAGCAGCTTAGAGGCAGCTTCCTCCTACGAGCAGTACTTC. The full variable domain, in which reference TRBV7-9 and TRBJ2-7 provide the parts outside the CDR3, is DTGVSQNPRHKITKRGQNVTFRCDPISEHNRLYWYRQTLGQGPEFLTYFQNEAQLEKSRLLSDRFSAERPKGSFSTLEIQRTEQGDSAMYLCASSLEAASSYEQYFGPGTRLTVT.

V and J are TRBV5-1 and TRBJ2-1; 7 bases align to TRBD2. Germline CDR1 SGHRS, CDR2 YFSETQ. The length of the CDR3 is 16 residues. V lost 4 bases, J lost 2 bases, and 9 bases stayed unmatched. CDR3 sequence: CASSPGEGLPYNEQFF. CDR3 coding DNA: TGCGCCAGCAGCCCCGGGGAGGGGTTACCCTACAATGAGCAGTTCTTC.

This clonotype was found a few times. V usage is TRBV5-1 and J usage is TRBJ2-7, with D possibly matching TRBD1 (6 bases). Trimming removed 1 base at V and 3 bases at J, with 11 bases between. The CDR3 length is 14 residues. Germline lookup yields CDR1 SGHRS and CDR2 YFSETQ. For the CDR3, the DNA is TGCGCCAGCAGCTTGTGGGGCAGGGGCTACGAGCAGTACTTC. Its protein is CASSLWGRGYEQYF.

A few counts support this clonotype. The gene calls are TRBV5-1 and TRBJ2-7; D assignment may be TRBD1 or TRBD2 (5 bases each). V dropped 0 bases and J dropped 3 bases, with 10 bases sitting between them. The CDR3 totals 14 residues. Per germline, CDR1 SGHRS and CDR2 YFSETQ. CDR3 sequence reads: CASSLVPGSYEQYF. The CDR3 DNA reads TGCGCCAGCAGCTTGGTTCCAGGGAGCTACGAGCAGTACTTC.

The V gene is TRBV5-6, the J gene TRBJ2-1, with 7 bases aligning to TRBD2. J was trimmed by 3 bases and V by 1 base; bases with no gene match: 4. The CDR3 covers 15 residues. Germline V lookup: CDR1 SGHDT, CDR2 YYEEEE. The chain's CDR3 is CASSLWGDYYNEQFF. The CDR3 DNA reads TGTGCCAGCAGCTTGTGGGGGGACTACTACAATGAGCAGTTCTTC. Full variable domain (missing parts from reference TRBV5-6 and TRBJ2-1): DAGVTQSPTHLIKTRGQQVTLRCSPKSGHDTVSWYQQALGQGPQFIFQYYEEEERQRGNFPDRFSGHQFPNYSSELNVNALLLGDSALYLCASSLWGDYYNEQFFGPGTRLTVL.

This chain connects TRBV12-3 or TRBV12-4 to TRBJ2-7, with 12 bases matching TRBD2. V lost 5 bases, J lost 2 bases, and 7 bases stayed unmatched. The CDR3 is made up of 16 amino acids. In nucleotides, the CDR3 is TGTGCCAGCAGTCCGCGGACTAGCGGGGTCACCTACGAGCAGTACTTC. Its translation is CASSPRTSGVTYEQYF.

The table lists this clonotype with a count of one. The J gene is TRBJ2-1, the V gene TRBV12-3 or TRBV12-4; 7 nucleotides align to TRBD1. Trimming cost V 6 bases and J 5 bases; bases outside gene matches: 4. This CDR3 contains 13 residues. The CDR3 reads CASRVDRDNEQFF. CDR3 in DNA: TGTGCCAGCAGGGTCGACAGGGACAATGAGCAGTTCTTC.

This clonotype was detected only a few times. V and J are TRBV27 and TRBJ2-5; D perhaps matches TRBD1 (7 bases). CDR3 length equals 14 residues. CDR1 and CDR2 (germline): MNHEY, SMNVEV (reference sequence). Trimming pared 11 bases from V and 0 bases from J, leaving 16 bases between. CDR3 sequence (DNA): TGTGCCGGGGGGACAGACCAGTACCAAGAGACCCAGTACTTC. Protein sequence: CAGGTDQYQETQYF.

The genes are TRBV28 and TRBJ2-1; 7 bases align to TRBD1. Trimming cost V 2 bases and J 4 bases; bases outside gene matches: 5. The CDR3 length is 15 residues. Germline CDR1 is MDHEN and CDR2 is SYDVKM. This CDR3 is CASSLRDRLYNEQFF. DNA of the CDR3: TGTGCCAGCAGTTTACGGGACAGACTTTACAATGAGCAGTTCTTC.

This clonotype was recorded many times. The rearrangement uses TRBV29-1 and TRBJ2-5; D is perhaps TRBD2 (6 bases). Germline CDR1 reads SQVTM; CDR2 reads ANQGSEA. Trimming took off 5 bases at V and 0 bases at J, with 7 bases between the two ends. The CDR3 is made up of 12 amino acids. The CDR3: CSVRLDQETQYF. The CDR3 DNA reads as TGCAGCGTTCGACTAGACCAAGAGACCCAGTACTTC.

This clonotype was counted ten times or more. V usage is TRBV19 and J usage is TRBJ1-5; the D is unclear. The CDR3 covers 13 residues. Germline V CDR1 and CDR2: LNHDA, SQIVND (reference sequence). Trimming pared 0 bases from V and 6 bases from J, leaving 6 bases between. In DNA, the CDR3 is TGTGCCAGTAGTATAGAAGGTTTTCAGCCCCAGCATTTT. Protein sequence: CASSIEGFQPQHF.

This clonotype showed up many times. The rearrangement uses TRBV29-1 and TRBJ2-1, with a weak D call TRBD1 (6 bases). Trimming took 4 bases from V and 6 from J, leaving 13 bases between them. CDR3 length equals 13 residues. The germline gives CDR1 SQVTM, CDR2 ANQGSEA. The CDR3 loop is CSVAAGARNEQFF. The CDR3 DNA sequence: TGCAGCGTTGCGGCAGGGGCCCGCAATGAGCAGTTCTTC.

The chain employs TRBV28 and TRBJ1-1, with D uncertain. The V gene's germline CDR1 is MDHEN and CDR2 SYDVKM. Between the trimmed V and J ends, which lost 5 bases and 0 bases, there was a span of 16 bases. The CDR3 is 16 residues long. The CDR3 here is CASSPSLGILNTEAFF. Written as DNA, the CDR3 is TGTGCCAGCAGTCCCTCCCTTGGGATCTTGAACACTGAAGCTTTCTTT.

V and J are TRBV28 and TRBJ2-5; 12 positions agree with TRBD1. The CDR3 length is 15 residues. Germline lookup yields CDR1 MDHEN and CDR2 SYDVKM. V trimming: 6 bases; J trimming: 5 bases; junction bases outside the gene matches: 7. This CDR3 is CASSYGTGGVETQYF. In DNA form, the CDR3 reads TGTGCCAGCAGCTACGGGACAGGGGGCGTTGAGACCCAGTACTTC. The whole variable domain, filled in from reference TRBV28 and TRBJ2-5, reads DVKVTQSSRYLVKRTGEKVFLECVQDMDHENMFWYRQDPGLGLRLIYFSYDVKMKEKGDIPEGYSVSREKKERFSLILESASTNQTSMYLCASSYGTGGVETQYFGPGTRLLVL.

There are a few counts of this clonotype. The V call is TRBV6-6, the J call TRBJ1-3, with D hard to call. The V gene's germline CDR1 is MNHNY and CDR2 SVGAGI (reference sequence). The CDR3 consists of 12 residues. V gave up 4 bases and J gave up 0 bases, with 1 base separating them. For the CDR3, the DNA is TGTGCCAGCAGTTTCTCTGGAAACACCATATATTTT. Protein sequence: CASSFSGNTIYF.

This clonotype was seen ten or more times. The chain has TRBV29-1 and TRBJ2-7, with D perhaps TRBD2 (5 bases). V shed 5 bases and J shed 5 bases, with 13 bases lying between them. This CDR3 has 12 amino acids. The V gene's germline CDR1 is SQVTM and CDR2 ANQGSEA. DNA of the CDR3: TGCAGCGTTAACTCTGGGAGCCACGAGCAGTACTTC. Its translation: CSVNSGSHEQYF.

CDR3 in amino acids: CSAGPNEKLFF. In nucleotides, the CDR3 is TGCAGTGCAGGACCGAATGAAAAACTGTTTTTT. This rearrangement joins TRBV20-1 to TRBJ1-4; no definite D call. The CDR3 contains 11 residues. V lost 6 bases, J lost 5 bases, and 7 bases lay in between. Germline-derived CDR1 and CDR2 are DFQATT and SNEGSKA (reference sequence).

The chain uses TRBV5-4 and TRBJ2-5; D gene unclear. The CDR3 spans 14 residues. Deletions cut 4 bases from V and 0 bases from J, with 10 bases between. The V gene's germline CDR1 is SGHNT and CDR2 YYREEE (reference sequence). CDR3 amino acids: CASSLRRDQETQYF. The CDR3 DNA reads TGTGCCAGCAGCCTACGACGGGACCAAGAGACCCAGTACTTC.

In its sample, this clonotype was seen a few times. The chain couples TRBV29-1 to TRBJ2-3; unclear D gene. The CDR3 is 8 residues long. In germline, CDR1 is SQVTM, CDR2 ANQGSEA. CDR3 DNA sequence: TGCAGTCAAGATACGCAGTATTTT. Amino acid sequence: CSQDTQYF.

This clonotype was counted between two and nine times. This chain links TRBV29-1 with TRBJ2-5; possibly TRBD2 for D (6 bases). The V end lost 4 bases, the J end lost 5 bases, and 14 bases lay between the germline ends. Germline-derived CDR1 and CDR2 are SQVTM and ANQGSEA. The CDR3 contains 13 residues. CDR3 in DNA: TGCAGCGTTGGCGGGGACTTCTGGGAGACCCAGTACTTC. It codes for CSVGGDFWETQYF.

This chain connects TRBV5-1 to TRBJ2-6; unclear D gene. This CDR3 is built from 15 residues. V gave up 6 bases and J gave up 2 bases, with 12 bases separating them. CDR1 SGHRS and CDR2 YFSETQ come from the germline V gene. DNA for the CDR3: TGCGCCAGCACCCTGGCGGTTGCTGGGGCCAACGTCCTGACTTTC. It specifies CASTLAVAGANVLTF.